This T cell receptor beta chain stems from a study of cytomegalovirus exposure and HLA in healthy donors. Donors in the study were healthy people who gave bone marrow. PCR involved 60 Vbeta and 13 Jbeta primers. As handled by the study authors: An analysis that came later counted some 85 million unique TCR beta chains, approximately 10 million shared. Clones were sequenced by immunoSEQ multiplex PCR, and TCRdb holds only the in-frame ones, with some missing. Clone size and the V and J calls come from that table; the DNA yielded D and trimming. The table lists about 250,000 clones, under 90% of them singletons. The germline V gene has CDR1 SGHDT and CDR2 YYEEEE. The V and J ends lost 4 bases and 9 bases, in that order; junction bases with no gene match: 4. The CDR3 spans 12 residues.

This receptor was taken from a girl aged 2-9 years in good health and CMV-seronegative. The sequenced sample consisted of PBMCs. The rearrangement joins TRBV5-6 to TRBJ1-5; TRBD1 matches 7 bases. The CDR3 DNA reads as TGTGCCAGCAGCAGGGACAGCCTGCCCCAGCATTTT. Translated: CASSRDSLPQHF.